This T cell receptor (beta chain) is drawn from a study of OX40 agonist ivuxolimab in advanced cancers. Study context: It was ivuxolimab, an agonistic anti-OX40 (CD134) antibody, that patients were treated with. Study findings and constraints: Expanded peripheral T cell antigen specificity was not determined.

Measured with immunoSEQ multiplex PCR; TCRdb has only the in-frame clones, and not every one. Of approximately 58,000 clones listed, 80% to 95% are singletons. Blood specimens came from baseline, cycle 4 day 1, and cycle 7 day 1. A word on this clone: Its antigen remains unknown.

The V and J ends lost 4 bases and 5 bases, in that order; junction bases with no gene match: 7. Per the germline V gene, CDR1 is MDHEN and CDR2 is SYDVKM. The CDR3 loop spans 15 amino acids. The chain links TRBV28 to TRBJ2-2; 7 positions match TRBD2. Sequencing used CD4+ or CD8+ T cells sorted from blood, obtained in a trial of the OX40 agonist ivuxolimab. This receptor was taken from an adult with an advanced solid tumor such as melanoma, head and neck, liver or kidney cancer. DNA for the CDR3: TGTGCCAGCAGTTCCGGACTAGTCAGTACCGGGGAGCTGTTTTTT. It is translated as CASSSGLVSTGELFF. The complete variable domain, with remaining parts taken from reference TRBV28 and TRBJ2-2, reads DVKVTQSSRYLVKRTGEKVFLECVQDMDHENMFWYRQDPGLGLRLIYFSYDVKMKEKGDIPEGYSVSREKKERFSLILESASTNQTSMYLCASSSGLVSTGELFFGEGSRLTVL.